The next 3 T cell receptor beta chains were all read from a single sample in a study of blood T cell repertoires in COVID-19. Generated by immunoSEQ multiplex PCR, the TCRdb table keeps only in-frame clones and is missing some. This table holds about 240,000 clones, about four fifths found once. The sample was peripheral blood. The receptors here all came from a woman over 75 with acute or convalescent COVID-19.

The J gene is TRBJ1-5, the V gene TRBV14, with D tentatively TRBD1 (6 bases). The CDR3 is 19 amino acids. The germline V gene encodes CDR1 SGHDN and CDR2 FVKESK. V dropped 4 bases and J dropped 0 bases, with 22 bases sitting between them. The CDR3 reads CASSPGGGGPQYSNQPQHF. CDR3 DNA: TGTGCCAGCAGCCCGGGGGGAGGGGGTCCCCAATATAGCAATCAGCCCCAGCATTTT.

A few counts support this clone. The genes are TRBV27 and TRBJ2-5; D is uncertain. V was shortened by 6 bases and J by 3 bases, with 11 bases between the two germline ends. This CDR3 contains 13 residues. The germline CDR1 and CDR2 sequences are MNHEY and SMNVEV (reference sequence). CDR3 amino acids: CASSSNRKETQYF. CDR3 in DNA: TGTGCCAGCAGCTCTAACCGAAAAGAGACCCAGTACTTC.

The table lists this clone with a count of one. The junction does not match germline at one end; this may be a read error. The chain carries TRBV7-9 and TRBJ1-1; D is undetermined. The CDR3 is 11 residues long. Germline V gene lookup returns CDR1 SEHNR and CDR2 FQNEAQ (reference sequence). CDR3 amino acids: CASSLEVDLAF. In DNA form, the CDR3 reads TGTGCCAGCAGCTTAGAAGTTGACTTAGCCTTT. Full variable domain (remainder filled in from reference TRBV7-9 and TRBJ1-1): DTGVSQNPRHKITKRGQNVTFRCDPISEHNRLYWYRQTLGQGPEFLTYFQNEAQLEKSRLLSDRFSAERPKGSFSTLEIQRTEQGDSAMYLCASSLEVDLAFGQGTRLTVV.